The entry below describes one TCR beta chain. Its recognized antigen is unknown. No base quality values were provided; no much bigger clone lies one nucleotide off. The library relied on the immunoSEQ multiplex PCR assay. For the multiplex PCR, a mixture combining 60 forward primers for TCR Vbeta segments and 13 reverse primers for TCR Jbeta segments was used. A multiplex PCR assay on genomic DNA amplified the CDR3 region of rearranged TCR beta genes. Amplified TCR beta libraries were sequenced as 87-base-pair reads on the Illumina HiSeq System. As for how the authors treated the data: A later analysis counted tens of millions of unique TCR beta chains across the 666 repertoires, and roughly 11 million of these chains were shared by at least two donors. Raw reads were error-corrected and collapsed into unique sequences with a nearest-neighbor algorithm that merged closely related sequences to remove PCR and sequencing errors. V, D and J gene segments were assigned by aligning CDR3 sequences to IMGT reference sequences. For a sequence to be retained, a match of at least six nucleotides to both a V gene segment and a J gene segment was required. A rearrangement was called productive if the CDR3 had no stop codons and remained in frame with V and J, and every other rearrangement was called non-productive. Following IMGT convention, CDR3 was defined as the stretch from the second conserved V-encoded cysteine up to the conserved J-encoded phenylalanine. Sequences without an unambiguous match to a single V gene segment were excluded from the earlier analysis of approximately 560 of the donors. An earlier analysis of 450 to 650 of the donors called V segments functional above 56.7% productive rearrangements and segregating when the between-donor standard deviation exceeded 5%. A statistical classification framework was built to diagnose cytomegalovirus status from the catalog of TCR beta chain sequences. A later analysis assigned V and J genes by comparing TCR nucleotide sequences with IMGT/GENE-DB human TR gene sequences. In a later analysis, CDR3 sequences and most-parsimonious VDJ recombination scenarios were assigned using the TCRdist pipeline. In a later analysis, each TCR beta chain was defined by its CDR3 amino acid sequence together with its V-gene family, and reads lacking a unique V-gene family were excluded. A later analysis removed roughly 590 highly shared, low-generation-probability nucleotide sequences to deal with suspected cross-contamination and a sequencing artifact. For each public chain, a later analysis derived a clonal expansion index from normalized ranks of inferred template counts within each repertoire. In a later analysis, generation probabilities were computed with a VDJ recombination model fitted to out-of-frame rearrangements, and the resulting probabilities were checked against IGoR. In a later analysis, hypergeometric tests were used to score TCR-TCR, TCR-HLA and TCR-CMV co-occurrence, with a repertoire-size bias correction applied to TCR pairs. In a later analysis, false discovery rates were estimated by permuting HLA or CMV assignments 20 times. In a later analysis, co-occurring TCRs were grouped using DBSCAN, with TCRdist sequence similarity added in when clustering inside HLA-allele-positive subsets. For co-occurrence clustering, repertoires with fewer than 30,000 or more than 120,000 public chains were excluded, along with five repertoires with anomalous nucleotide sharing. Here the immuneACCESS table is served through TCRdb, limited to in-frame sequences with V and J called. Missing clones are a known gap in these copies; in checked studies unresolved V genes cover under half, and the rest lacks a known reason. The V and J calls and clone size were taken over from that table, and D and trimming were inferred from the DNA. Recorded for this sample are 250,000 to 350,000 clones; around 86% of them occurred a single time. 3.5% to 4% of the sample goes to the ten largest clones.

The cohort was made up of 666 healthy bone marrow donors. At the time of sampling, every cohort member was nominally healthy, though immune exposures that went unrecorded were likely present. The donor tested CMV seropositive, placing the donor among the 289 seropositive members of the cohort. Every donor gave a peripheral blood sample, and the peripheral blood mononuclear cells from that sample were used for TCR beta sequencing. Genomic DNA was extracted from the blood cell samples with the Qiagen DNeasy Blood Extraction Kit. The germline V gene yields SGHTA for CDR1 and FQGNSA for CDR2. V and J are trimmed by 4 bases and 6 bases, and the gene matches miss 2 bases of the junction. The CDR3 has 14 amino acids, counting the end cysteine and phenylalanine. Only the CDR3 portion is preserved as DNA: 42 bases, with reading frame beginning at the first base. The data belong to a study of cytomegalovirus exposure and HLA in healthy donors (dated by TCRdb to between 2016 and 2019). Background on the whole study: According to an earlier analysis of around 600 of the donors, about 179 million T cells yielded 100 million or so unique TCR beta sequences and about 300 Gb of sequence data. An early release that covered fewer than 800 HLA-typed donors contained approximately 300 gigabases of sequencing data and approximately 85 million unique TCR sequences. The genetic ancestry cluster associated with self-reported Caucasian donors included over 65% of the 398 genotyped donors. The study aimed to test whether signatures of past pathogen exposure could be identified by cataloging public T cell receptors. The study profiled the T cell repertoires of 666 subjects by immunosequencing and related them to cytomegalovirus serostatus. A separate validation cohort of approximately 130 different subjects was used in addition to the approximately 700-subject first cohort. To predict cytomegalovirus infection status, the study combined high-throughput TCR immunosequencing, statistical association of individual TCRs with disease status, and machine learning. A later analysis re-examined previously published TCR beta repertoires from more than 550 donors and added high-resolution HLA genotyping to investigate patterns of TCR occurrence. The later analysis used no new phenotypic data to find candidate immune exposures, relying instead on TCR beta sequences and their occurrence across donors. An earlier analysis of approximately 580 of the donors used high-throughput TCR beta sequencing to judge whether each TCR beta V gene segment behaved as functional or pseudogenic. Alongside the repertoire data, information on donor age, sex, ethnicity and CMV serostatus was compiled. Genome-wide SNP genotypes for about three fifths of the roughly 670 donors were used in a later genetic analysis, which treated that subset as a discovery cohort. All discovery cohort repertoires had been generated on a single sequencing platform. HLA typing covered class I and class II loci at four-digit resolution. The number of donors typed differed by locus, with about 629-630 for A, B, C, DRB1 and DQB1, around 500 for DQA1, 606 for DPA1, and 450 to 480 for DPB1. Five DR-DQ haplotypes were handled as single units for association and clustering, since linkage in the cohort was strong. Among about 360 genotyped donors of the cohort, an average of around 240,000 unique TCR beta nucleotide sequences were sequenced per donor, roughly 20% of them non-productive. What the study reported, not specific to this receptor: In both the original and validation cohorts, the classifier was reported to diagnose cytomegalovirus status with high specificity and sensitivity. Because some donors lacked HLA typing at each locus, the association tests relied only on the typed subset. A later analysis found that HLA-associated TCR beta chains were more clonally expanded and had lower generation probabilities than equally common non-associated chains. Three of the identified cytomegalovirus-associated TCR beta chains were confirmed in vitro to be specific for cytomegalovirus antigens. An earlier analysis of around 500 of the donors showed that most TCR beta V segments appeared in productive rearrangements either about 90% or about 30% of the time, which broadly matched IMGT annotations. Because counts were too low, fewer than 20 rarely observed V segments, including chromosome 9 orphons, were excluded from the earlier analysis of about 500 of the donors. In a later analysis, most CMV-associated TCR beta chains were found to appear HLA-restricted, with HLA associations seemingly driven largely by CMV exposure. For the cohort, immune exposure information was limited to CMV serostatus. This cohort had only TCR beta chains sequenced, and the lack of alpha or paired-chain data limited which features could be detected. Sequencing depth was assumed to be roughly uniform across donors in the presence/absence analyses, though that assumption may not hold. According to a later analysis, parvovirus B19, influenza, CMV and Epstein-Barr virus appeared linked to several top co-occurrence clusters. Correlated functional status among segregating V segments might be attributable to linkage disequilibrium, but an unknown experimental factor could not be ruled out. It was suggested by the authors that the approach could potentially be generalized to other disease states and immunological phenotypes. The study gave a list of about 150 TCR beta chains associated with cytomegalovirus. A later genetic analysis associated a missense DCLRE1C variant with V-gene and J-gene trimming of TCR beta chains, and an independent cohort replicated the association. A later analysis associated 15,000 to 20,000 TCR beta sequences with specific HLA alleles at a false discovery rate of 0.05. Across donors, most TCR sequences were observed very rarely, whereas some public TCRs were present in many individuals. A cluster of highly shared sequence variants was judged likely to be a technical artifact of the sequencing pipeline. Because the 87-base-pair reads could not distinguish some IMGT-functional V segments, including TRBV6-2 and TRBV6-3, those segments were excluded. In a later analysis, the rate of TCR association differed among HLA loci, with DRB1 alleles having the most associated TCRs and HLA-C alleles having the fewest. When HLA alleles, especially DR and DQ, strongly co-occurred, attributing TCR associations to individual alleles was difficult. In a later genetic analysis, fewer N-insertions in productive TCRs were reported among donors in an Asian-associated ancestry cluster than the roughly 640-donor mean. A further reported finding was that TCR beta sequences accurately predicted the HLA-A and HLA-B alleles for most subjects in the first cohort.

Specimen: PBMCs. The chain is made from TRBV7-2 and TRBJ2-2; 10 nucleotides in the junction match TRBD1. The sequence was collected from a man aged 35-49 years in good health and CMV-seropositive. The CDR3 loop reads CASSSDRGPGELFF. The DNA is as follows: TGTGCCAGCAGCTCCGACAGGGGGCCCGGGGAGCTGTTTTTT.